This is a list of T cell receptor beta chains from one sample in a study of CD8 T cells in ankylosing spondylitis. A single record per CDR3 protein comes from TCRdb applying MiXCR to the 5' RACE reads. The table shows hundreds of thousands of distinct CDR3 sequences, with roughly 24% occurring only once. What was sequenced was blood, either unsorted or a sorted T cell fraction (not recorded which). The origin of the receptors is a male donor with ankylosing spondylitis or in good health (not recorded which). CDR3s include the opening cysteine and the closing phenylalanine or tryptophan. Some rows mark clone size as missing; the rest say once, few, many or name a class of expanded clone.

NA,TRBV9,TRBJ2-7,CASSLGRTGEQYF
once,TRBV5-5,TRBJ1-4,CASSSRPYNEKLFF
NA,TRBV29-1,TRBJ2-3,CSFGPATDTQYF
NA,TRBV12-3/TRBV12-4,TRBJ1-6,CASTFDRTNSPLHF
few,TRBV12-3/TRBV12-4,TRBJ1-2,CASSLGGQGRNYGYTF
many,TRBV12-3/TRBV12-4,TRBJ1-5,CASNVGGFSNQPQHF
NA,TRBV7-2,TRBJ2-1,CASSTRKPTYNEQFF
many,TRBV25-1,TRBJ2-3,CASRLSGDTDTQYF
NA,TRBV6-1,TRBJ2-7,CASRASSRDYPYEQYF
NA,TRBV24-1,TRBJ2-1,CATSELGKDSSNEQFF
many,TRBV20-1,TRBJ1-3,CSARDSSGNTIYF
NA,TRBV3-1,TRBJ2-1,CASSPGYSGMPGTYNEQFF
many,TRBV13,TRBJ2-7,CASSHLAGGITVYEQYF
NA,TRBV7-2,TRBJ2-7,CASSLDSSVYEQYF